One and the same sample provided the 19 T cell receptor beta chains below, sequenced in a study of T cell responses to AZD1222 COVID-19 vaccine. Sequencing was performed with immunoSEQ multiplex PCR; in TCRdb, only in-frame clones are kept and a portion is missing. The repertoire consists of some 58,000 clones, with approximately 88% occurring once and the leading ten covering roughly 14%. The source was peripheral blood, collected on day 0 of AZD1222 vaccination. All receptors derive from an adult in good health.

This sequence joins TRBV3-1 (or the pseudogene TRBV3-2) and TRBJ1-2, with unresolved D. V was cut by 2 bases and J by 2 bases, with 12 bases left in between. The CDR3 consists of 15 residues. The germline CDR1 and CDR2 sequences are LGHDT and YNNKEL (reference sequence). The CDR3 sequence: CASSQRALANYGYTF. In nucleotides, the CDR3 is TGTGCCAGCAGCCAAAGGGCCCTCGCCAACTATGGCTACACCTTC.

The chain uses TRBV5-4 and TRBJ1-1; D is perhaps TRBD1 (5 bases). This CDR3 has 14 residues. Germline CDR1 is SGHNT and CDR2 is YYREEE (reference sequence). The germline V and J ends were trimmed by 2 bases and 2 bases, with 10 bases remaining between them. The CDR3: CASSFKGSNTEAFF. The CDR3 bases are TGTGCCAGCAGCTTCAAGGGGTCAAACACTGAAGCTTTCTTT. Drawing the rest from reference TRBV5-4 and TRBJ1-1, the complete variable domain is ETGVTQSPTHLIKTRGQQVTLRCSSQSGHNTVSWYQQALGQGPQFIFQYYREEENGRGNFPPRFSGLQFPNYSSELNVNALELDDSALYLCASSFKGSNTEAFFGQGTRLTVV.

The chain has TRBV7-2 and TRBJ2-7; 9 bases fit TRBD2. The CDR3 length is 13 residues. Germline V gene data show CDR1 as SGHTA and CDR2 as FQGNSA. V lost 6 bases, J lost 7 bases, and 7 bases stayed unmatched. The CDR3 sequence is CASSVAGAGEQYF. The CDR3 DNA follows: TGTGCCAGCAGTGTAGCGGGAGCGGGAGAGCAGTACTTC.

V usage is TRBV10-3 and J usage is TRBJ2-5; possibly TRBD1 or TRBD2 for D (5 bases each). The CDR3 covers 15 residues. CDR1 ENHRY and CDR2 SYGVKD come from the germline V gene. With 0 bases removed from V and 9 bases from J, the gap between germline ends came to 17 bases. As DNA, the CDR3 is TGTGCCATCAGTGAGTCGAACCCCAGGGCCGGGGCCCAGTACTTC. It yields the protein CAISESNPRAGAQYF.

J is TRBJ1-2 and V is TRBV6-6; D not resolved. This CDR3 comprises 13 residues. Germline-derived CDR1 and CDR2 are MNHNY and SVGAGI (reference sequence). Trimming took off 2 bases at V and 1 base at J, with 5 bases between the two ends. CDR3 loop: CASSYTSNYGYTF. The CDR3 DNA reads as TGTGCCAGCAGTTACACCAGTAACTATGGCTACACCTTC.

This rearrangement joins TRBV19 to TRBJ1-1, with D uncertain. Trimming shortened V by 3 bases and J by 1 base, and 6 bases separated the two germline ends. The CDR3 sequence is 13 residues long. Per the germline V gene, CDR1 is LNHDA and CDR2 is SQIVND (reference sequence). CDR3 bases: TGTGCCAGTAGTATGACGGAGAACACTGAAGCTTTCTTT. Residues: CASSMTENTEAFF.

J is TRBJ1-2 and V is TRBV14; D might be TRBD1 (6 bases). Germline CDR1 SGHDN, CDR2 FVKESK. The germline V and J ends were trimmed by 1 base and 4 bases, with 10 bases remaining between them. The CDR3 extends over 14 amino acids. CDR3 nucleotide sequence: TGTGCCAGCAGCCAAGCAGGGGTGAGCTATGGCTACACCTTC. It translates to CASSQAGVSYGYTF.

V usage is TRBV6-4 and J usage is TRBJ2-1, with TRBD2 matching over 13 bases. CDR1 and CDR2 from the germline V gene are MRHNA and SNTAGT. CDR3 length equals 15 residues. Unmatched junction bases numbered 9, after V lost 8 bases and J lost 8 bases. CDR3 region: CASSRRTSGSDEQFF. CDR3 sequence (DNA): TGTGCCAGCTCCCGCCGGACTAGCGGGAGCGATGAGCAGTTCTTC.

This clone was seen a handful of times. This rearrangement joins TRBV30 to TRBJ2-2; 9 positions agree with TRBD1. The V and J ends lost 1 base and 3 bases, in that order; junction bases with no gene match: 3. This CDR3 spans 15 amino acids. Germline V lookup: CDR1 GTSNPN, CDR2 SVGIG (reference sequence). The chain's CDR3 is CAWSAGQGDTGELFF. The CDR3 bases are TGTGCCTGGAGTGCGGGACAGGGTGACACCGGGGAGCTGTTTTTT.

CDR3 sequence: CASSLKSQPSYEQYF. CDR3 DNA sequence: TGTGCCAGCAGTTTAAAGTCCCAGCCCTCCTACGAGCAGTACTTC. The chain carries TRBV27 and TRBJ2-7; D ambiguous. The CDR3 extends over 15 amino acids. Deletions cut 2 bases from V and 0 bases from J, with 11 bases between. Germline CDR1 reads MNHEY; CDR2 reads SMNVEV (reference sequence).

The V and J genes are TRBV28 and TRBJ2-1; D gene uncertain. Germline V lookup: CDR1 MDHEN, CDR2 SYDVKM. The CDR3 length is 16 residues. The V end lost 1 base, the J end lost 8 bases, and 18 bases lay between the germline ends. DNA for the CDR3: TGTGCCAGCAGTTTATTTGGGGTGCGGCCTGGAGATGAGCAGTTCTTC. Its protein product is CASSLFGVRPGDEQFF. Filled out from reference TRBV28 and TRBJ2-1, the complete variable domain reads DVKVTQSSRYLVKRTGEKVFLECVQDMDHENMFWYRQDPGLGLRLIYFSYDVKMKEKGDIPEGYSVSREKKERFSLILESASTNQTSMYLCASSLFGVRPGDEQFFGPGTRLTVL.

The V call is TRBV25-1, the J call TRBJ1-2; D is perhaps TRBD1 (5 bases). CDR1 and CDR2 from the germline V gene are MGHDK and SYGVNS. Trimming removed 2 bases at V and 8 bases at J, with 21 bases between. CDR3 length: 16 amino acids. Written as DNA, the CDR3 is TGTGCCAGCAGTGAACCAGGAGCAGGGCGCCTGAGGGGCTACACCTTC. Translating it yields CASSEPGAGRLRGYTF.

This chain uses TRBV6-1 with TRBJ2-7; D may be TRBD1 (6 bases). The CDR3 extends over 18 amino acids. Trimming cost V 2 bases and J 2 bases, with 22 bases left between them. CDR1 is MNHNS, CDR2 SASEGT, per germline. CDR3 sequence: CASSEPMGASRTPYEQYF. As DNA, the CDR3 is TGTGCCAGCAGTGAACCTATGGGGGCTAGTCGAACCCCCTACGAGCAGTACTTC.

The rearrangement uses TRBV10-1 and TRBJ1-6; D not resolved. Deletions cut 3 bases from V and 5 bases from J, with 5 bases between. CDR3 size: 13 residues. Per the germline V gene, CDR1 is WNHNN and CDR2 is SYGVQD (reference sequence). The CDR3 loop is CASSDDHNSPLHF. DNA for the CDR3: TGCGCCAGCAGTGATGACCATAATTCACCCCTCCACTTT.

V is TRBV2 and J is TRBJ1-1; possibly TRBD1 for D (5 bases). The CDR3 is 11 amino acids. The germline V gene encodes CDR1 SNHLY and CDR2 FYNNEI. The V gene lost 8 bases and the J gene lost 8 bases, with 12 bases spanning the gap. The CDR3 nucleotides read TGTGCCAGCCGGAGAGAGGGGGAAGCTTTCTTT. It yields the protein CASRREGEAFF.

This clone appeared a few times. The genes are TRBV2 and TRBJ1-5, with D perhaps matching TRBD1 (6 bases). This CDR3 spans 15 amino acids. The germline CDR1 and CDR2 sequences are SNHLY and FYNNEI. The V gene lost 3 bases and the J gene lost 3 bases, with 12 bases spanning the gap. The CDR3 DNA reads TGTGCCAGCAGTGATTCTCGACAGGTCAATCAGCCCCAGCATTTT. It specifies CASSDSRQVNQPQHF. Together with reference TRBV2 and TRBJ1-5, the CDR3 gives the full variable domain: EPEVTQTPSHQVTQMGQEVILRCVPISNHLYFYWYRQILGQKVEFLVSFYNNEISEKSEIFDDQFSVERPDGSNFTLKIRSTKLEDSAMYFCASSDSRQVNQPQHFGDGTRLSIL.

The rearrangement links TRBV12-3 or TRBV12-4 to TRBJ1-1; no definite D call. With 5 bases removed from V and 4 bases from J, the gap between germline ends came to 11 bases. The CDR3 runs to 13 residues. For the CDR3, the DNA is TGTGCCAGCAGTAGGAACAGCGGCACTGAAGCTTTCTTT. Protein product: CASSRNSGTEAFF.

This clone was picked up one time. The chain couples TRBV7-2 to TRBJ2-5; no clear D. CDR1 and CDR2 (germline): SGHTA, FQGNSA. With 4 bases removed from V and 2 bases from J, the gap between germline ends came to 5 bases. This CDR3 has 12 residues. CDR3 loop: CASSSDQETQYF. The CDR3 bases are TGTGCCAGCAGCTCGGATCAAGAGACCCAGTACTTC.

V usage is TRBV4-3 and J usage is TRBJ2-4; tentatively, D is TRBD1 (6 bases). This CDR3 region has 13 residues. Per germline, CDR1 LGHNA and CDR2 YSLEER. The V gene lost 0 bases and the J gene lost 12 bases, with 12 bases spanning the gap. The CDR3 loop reads CASSQDRQGPQYF. DNA for the CDR3: TGCGCCAGCAGCCAAGATCGCCAGGGGCCTCAGTACTTC.